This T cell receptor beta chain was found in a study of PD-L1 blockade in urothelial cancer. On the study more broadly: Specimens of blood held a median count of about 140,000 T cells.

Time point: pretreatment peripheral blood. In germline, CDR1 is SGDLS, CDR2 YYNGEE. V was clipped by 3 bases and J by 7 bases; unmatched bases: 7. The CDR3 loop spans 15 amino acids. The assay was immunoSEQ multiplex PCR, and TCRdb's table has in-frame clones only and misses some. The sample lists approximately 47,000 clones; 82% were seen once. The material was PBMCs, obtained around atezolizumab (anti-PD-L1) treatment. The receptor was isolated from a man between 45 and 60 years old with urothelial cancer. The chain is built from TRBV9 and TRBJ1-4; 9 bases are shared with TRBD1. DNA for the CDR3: TGTGCCAGCAGCGGAACAGGGGGCGCGAGTGAAAAACTGTTTTTT. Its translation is CASSGTGGASEKLFF.